Detailed here is one T cell receptor beta chain. The data were taken from a study of blood T cell repertoires in COVID-19. Study-wide background: The United States, Italy and Spain were the sources of the acute and convalescent COVID-19 samples. In each case, the material was cDNA or gDNA derived from T cells, B-cell-depleted T cells, or PBMCs.

Followed longitudinally, the Seattle patients had been enrolled during active infection. Original analysis: The assay estimated nucleated cells by amplifying reference gene primers. The protocol was immunoSEQ multiplex PCR, while the TCRdb copy is restricted to in-frame clones and leaves out a portion. V and J calls and clone size are those listed in that table; D and trimming were worked out from the DNA. The sample consists of a few hundred thousand clones, approximately 90% of them appearing once. CDR3 length: 14 residues. The germline gives CDR1 MRHNA, CDR2 SNTAGT. V shed 7 bases and J shed 6 bases, with 17 bases lying between them.

The source of this sequence is a woman aged 45-59 years with COVID-19, enrolled during active disease. The chain carries TRBV6-4 and TRBJ2-3; tentatively, D is TRBD2 (7 bases). Sequenced sample: peripheral blood. The CDR3 here is CASNTEGGSDTQYF. The CDR3 DNA is TGTGCCAGCAATACCGAGGGGGGGTCGGATACGCAGTATTTT.